This T cell receptor beta chain was identified during a study of Graves' ophthalmopathy and Graves' hyperthyroidism. On the study more broadly: Peripheral blood sampling preceded any treatment and occurred at initial diagnosis.

V lost 1 base, J lost 0 bases, and 12 bases lay in between. The CDR3 totals 15 residues. Germline CDR1 DFQATT, CDR2 SNEGSKA (reference sequence). This clonotype was observed at least ten times. The target antigen is unknown. The sequenced template was RNA, covering the TCR beta CDR3 region. HTBI primers primed a first-round RT-PCR, and a second-round multiplex PCR followed. Each CDR3 protein gets one entry after TCRdb re-called the multiplex PCR reads with MiXCR. The sample has 150,000 or so distinct CDR3 sequences; less than 45% are singletons. Ophthalmopathy donors' eye disease showed moderate-to-severe activity, CAS of at least 3, NOSPECS of at least 4 and duration under 3 months. The PBMCs used were ones drawn from 10 ml of fresh peripheral blood. Findings and limits, study-wide: Progression of ophthalmopathy was predicted by the model with roughly 68% sensitivity and around 77% specificity.

Sequencing was performed on peripheral blood. The V and J genes are TRBV20-1 and TRBJ1-1; D remains unclear. This TCR derives from a middle-aged woman with Graves' ophthalmopathy. The CDR3 DNA reads as TGCAGTGCTAGAGTCAGGCAGAGCCTGAACACTGAAGCTTTCTTT. It codes for CSARVRQSLNTEAFF.